Listed here are 6 T cell receptor beta chains from one sample, sequenced in a study of blood T cell repertoires in COVID-19. Sequenced by immunoSEQ multiplex PCR; TCRdb stores in-frame clones only, minus some. The table records about 100,000 clones, just over 85% of them present only once. What was sequenced was PBMCs or T cells enriched from blood (not recorded which). These receptors were obtained from a woman between 50 and 59 years old who had recovered from COVID-19.

The rearrangement uses TRBV18 and TRBJ2-1, with a possible D match to TRBD1 (5 bases). V was trimmed by 4 bases and J by 2 bases, leaving 15 bases between them. The CDR3 is made up of 16 amino acids. Germline assignment: CDR1 KGHSH and CDR2 LQKENI. The CDR3 sequence: CASSLLQAPTYNEQFF. The CDR3 DNA follows: TGTGCCAGCTCACTCCTACAGGCCCCCACCTACAATGAGCAGTTCTTC.

The CDR3 protein is CASSLLGDSTIYEQYF. CDR3 in DNA: TGCGCCAGCAGCTTGTTAGGGGACAGCACTATCTACGAGCAGTACTTC. The V gene is TRBV5-1, the J gene TRBJ2-7; TRBD1 aligns across 7 bases. Germline V gene sequence: CDR1 SGHRS, CDR2 YFSETQ. The CDR3 is 16 residues long. V was clipped by 1 base and J by 3 bases; unmatched bases: 10.

The V gene is TRBV24-1, the J gene TRBJ2-3; D is perhaps TRBD2 (5 bases). The CDR3 spans 12 residues. CDR1 and CDR2 from the germline V gene are KGHDR and SFDVKD. V lost 12 bases and J 3 bases, leaving 12 bases between the germline ends. CDR3 coding DNA: TGTGCCGCCGGACGGGGTACAGATACGCAGTATTTT. Protein product: CAAGRGTDTQYF.

In its sample, this clone was seen once. The chain joins TRBV30 to TRBJ1-1; 8 bases are shared with TRBD1. Looked up from germline, CDR1 is GTSNPN and CDR2 is SVGIG (reference sequence). This CDR3 comprises 13 residues. V lost 5 bases to trimming and J lost 4 bases; unmatched junction nucleotides: 6. In nucleotides, the CDR3 is TGTGCCTGGGACGACAGGGGCCCCACTGAAGCTTTCTTT. Its translation: CAWDDRGPTEAFF.

The J gene is TRBJ2-6, the V gene TRBV10-2; 8 bases are shared with TRBD1. The CDR3 is made up of 17 amino acids. The junction had 7 bases not matched to a gene; V was cut back by 6 bases and J by 0 bases. Germline-derived CDR1 and CDR2 are WSHSY and SAAADI. The CDR3 reads CASRIGTGGSGANVLTF. The CDR3 DNA sequence: TGCGCCAGCAGGATAGGGACAGGTGGCTCTGGGGCCAACGTCCTGACTTTC.

This clone occurred a few times. This sequence joins TRBV6-2 or TRBV6-3 and TRBJ2-7; D might be TRBD1 (5 bases). The CDR3 consists of 13 residues. Per the germline V gene, CDR1 is MNHEY and CDR2 is SVGEGT. V lost 0 bases to trimming and J lost 5 bases, with 8 bases between them. The CDR3 loop is CASSYSTTDEQYF. The CDR3, as DNA: TGTGCCAGCAGTTACTCAACGACAGACGAGCAGTACTTC.